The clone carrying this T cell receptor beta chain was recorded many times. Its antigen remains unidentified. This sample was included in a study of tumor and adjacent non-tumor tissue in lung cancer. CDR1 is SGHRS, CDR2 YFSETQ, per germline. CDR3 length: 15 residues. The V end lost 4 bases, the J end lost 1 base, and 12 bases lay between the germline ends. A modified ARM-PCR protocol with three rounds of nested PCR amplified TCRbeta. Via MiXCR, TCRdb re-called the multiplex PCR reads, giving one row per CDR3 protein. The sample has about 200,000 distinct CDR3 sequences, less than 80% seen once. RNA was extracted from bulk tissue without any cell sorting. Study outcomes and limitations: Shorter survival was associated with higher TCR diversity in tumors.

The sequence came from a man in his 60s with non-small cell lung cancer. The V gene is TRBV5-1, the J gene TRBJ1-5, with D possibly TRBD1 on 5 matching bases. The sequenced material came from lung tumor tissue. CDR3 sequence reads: CASSPEGQSNQPQHF. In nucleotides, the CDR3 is TGCGCCAGCAGCCCGGAAGGACAAAGCAATCAGCCCCAGCATTTT.